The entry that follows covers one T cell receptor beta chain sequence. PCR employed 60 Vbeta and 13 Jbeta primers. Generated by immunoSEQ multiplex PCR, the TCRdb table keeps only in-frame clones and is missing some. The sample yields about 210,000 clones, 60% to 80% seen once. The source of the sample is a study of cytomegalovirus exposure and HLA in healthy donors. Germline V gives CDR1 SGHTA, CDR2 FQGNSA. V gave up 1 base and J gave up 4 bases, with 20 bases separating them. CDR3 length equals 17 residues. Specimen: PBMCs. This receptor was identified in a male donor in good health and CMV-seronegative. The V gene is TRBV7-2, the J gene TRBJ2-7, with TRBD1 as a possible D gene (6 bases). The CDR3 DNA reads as TGTGCCAGCAGCTTAGTGGTTGGGGGCTTTTTGCAATACGAGCAGTACTTC. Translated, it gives CASSLVVGGFLQYEQYF.